This TCR beta chain derives from a study of blood T cell repertoires in COVID-19. On the study more broadly: Collection of acute and convalescent COVID-19 samples took place in the United States, Italy and Spain.

Seattle participants joined during active infection and were tracked over time. TCRdb's copy holds only in-frame clones and misses some; the assay was immunoSEQ multiplex PCR. The sample carries 250,000 to 350,000 clones, about 88% recorded once. Germline V CDR1 and CDR2: LGHDT, YNNKEL (reference sequence). This CDR3 has 14 residues. V lost 4 bases to trimming and J lost 1 base, with 10 bases between them. This clone has only one observation. Sequenced: peripheral blood. The chain couples TRBV3-1 (or the pseudogene TRBV3-2) to TRBJ2-5; D ambiguous. The clonotype originates from a human donor with COVID-19, enrolled during active disease. The donor label of this sample is uncertain. The CDR3 DNA sequence: TGTGCCAGCAGCCCAGAGGTGGCCCAAGAGACCCAGTACTTC. Translating it yields CASSPEVAQETQYF.